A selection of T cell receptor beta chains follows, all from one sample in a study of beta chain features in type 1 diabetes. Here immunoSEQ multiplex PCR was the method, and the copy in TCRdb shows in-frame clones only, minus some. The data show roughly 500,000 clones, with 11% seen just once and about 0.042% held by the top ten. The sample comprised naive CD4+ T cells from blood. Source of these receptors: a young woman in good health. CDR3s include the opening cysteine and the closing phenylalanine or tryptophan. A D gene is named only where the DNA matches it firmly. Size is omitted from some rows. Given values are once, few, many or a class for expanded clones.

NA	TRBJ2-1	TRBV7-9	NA	CASSSQKFPANNEQFF	TGTGCCAGCAGCTCACAAAAGTTCCCGGCGAACAATGAGCAGTTCTTC
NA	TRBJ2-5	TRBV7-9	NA	CASTPGNQETQYF	TGTGCCAGCACCCCGGGAAACCAAGAGACCCAGTACTTC
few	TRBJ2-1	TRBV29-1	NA	CSAPGWVAGNEQFF	TGCAGCGCCCCTGGATGGGTCGCGGGCAATGAGCAGTTCTTC
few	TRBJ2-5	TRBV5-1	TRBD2	CASSLVIAGIQETQYF	TGCGCCAGCAGCTTGGTAATAGCGGGAATACAAGAGACCCAGTACTTC
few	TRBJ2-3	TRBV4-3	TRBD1	CASSQDENPRDRRYF	TGCGCCAGCAGCCAAGATGAAAACCCCCGGGACAGGCGGTATTTT
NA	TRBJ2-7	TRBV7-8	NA	CASSLLEYSYEQYF	TGTGCCAGCAGCTTACTGGAGTACTCCTACGAGCAGTACTTC
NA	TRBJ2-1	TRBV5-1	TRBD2	CASSLGERLASQFF	TGCGCCAGCAGCTTGGGTGAAAGACTAGCCTCGCAGTTCTTC
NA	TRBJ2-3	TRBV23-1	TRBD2	CASSQSNPGGERGTDTQYF	TGCGCCAGCAGTCAATCGAATCCCGGGGGGGAAAGGGGCACAGATACGCAGTATTTT
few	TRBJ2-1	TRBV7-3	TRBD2	CASSLRKAGRNEQFF	TGTGCCAGCAGCTTGAGGAAAGCGGGGAGGAATGAGCAGTTCTTC
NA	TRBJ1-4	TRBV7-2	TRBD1	CASSSTGVGEKLFF	TGTGCCAGCAGCTCGACAGGGGTTGGTGAAAAACTGTTTTTT
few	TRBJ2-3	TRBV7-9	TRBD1	CASSPSVVGQGSTDTQYF	TGTGCCAGCAGCCCCTCGGTAGTCGGACAGGGAAGCACAGATACGCAGTATTTT
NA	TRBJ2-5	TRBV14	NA	CASSQDLLGTQYF	TGTGCCAGCAGCCAAGATCTTTTGGGGACCCAGTACTTC
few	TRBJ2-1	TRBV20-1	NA	CSARDLNEQFF	TGCAGTGCGAGGGACTTGAATGAGCAGTTCTTC
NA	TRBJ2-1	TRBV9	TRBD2	CASSPRGTSGRVINEQFF	TGTGCCAGCAGCCCGCGGGGGACTAGCGGGAGAGTGATCAATGAGCAGTTCTTC
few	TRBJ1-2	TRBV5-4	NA	CASSLGVTQYGYTF	TGTGCCAGCAGCTTGGGGGTGACACAATATGGCTACACCTTC
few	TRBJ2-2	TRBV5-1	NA	CASTATGNANTGELFF	TGCGCCAGTACCGCAACAGGGAACGCGAACACCGGGGAGCTGTTTTTT
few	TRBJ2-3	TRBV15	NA	CATSRDIADTQYF	TGTGCCACCAGCAGAGATATTGCAGATACGCAGTATTTT
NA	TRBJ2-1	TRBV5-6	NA	CASSPSDRYEQFF	TGTGCCAGCAGCCCCTCGGACCGGTATGAGCAGTTCTTC
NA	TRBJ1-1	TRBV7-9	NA	CASSPRATEAFF	TGTGCCAGCAGCCCCAGGGCCACTGAAGCTTTCTTT
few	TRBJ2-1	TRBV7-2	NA	CASSLLPVPSNEQFF	TGTGCCAGCAGCTTATTGCCCGTACCCAGCAATGAGCAGTTCTTC
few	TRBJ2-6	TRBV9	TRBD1	CASSVGDRAGANVLTF	TGTGCCAGCAGCGTAGGGGACAGGGCTGGGGCCAACGTCCTGACTTTC
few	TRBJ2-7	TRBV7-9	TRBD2	CASSFIGTSTYEQYF	TGTGCCAGCAGCTTTATAGGGACTAGCACCTACGAGCAGTACTTC
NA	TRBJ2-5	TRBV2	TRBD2	CASTSGFQETQYF	TGTGCCAGCACTAGCGGGTTCCAAGAGACCCAGTACTTC
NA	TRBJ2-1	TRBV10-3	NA	CAISELSQRQYNEQFF	TGTGCCATCAGTGAGCTTTCTCAACGACAGTACAATGAGCAGTTCTTC
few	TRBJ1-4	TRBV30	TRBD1	CAWARDRVSTNEKLFF	TGTGCCTGGGCCCGCGACAGGGTGTCAACTAATGAAAAACTGTTTTTT
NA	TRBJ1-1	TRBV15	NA	CATSRDIMNTEAFF	TGTGCCACCAGCAGAGATATAATGAACACTGAAGCTTTCTTT
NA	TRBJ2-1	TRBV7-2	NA	CASSVYMGEQFF	TGTGCCAGCAGCGTCTATATGGGTGAGCAGTTCTTC
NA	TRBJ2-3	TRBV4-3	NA	CASSQPGANTQYF	TGCGCCAGCAGCCAGCCAGGGGCGAATACGCAGTATTTT
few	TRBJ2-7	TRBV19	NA	CASSIGGYEQYF	TGTGCCAGTAGTATTGGTGGATACGAGCAGTACTTC
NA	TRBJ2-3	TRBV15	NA	CATSTPSTDTQYF	TGTGCCACCAGCACCCCTAGCACAGATACGCAGTATTTT
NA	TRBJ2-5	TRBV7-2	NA	CASSLEGTGTQYF	TGTGCCAGCAGCTTAGAGGGGACGGGGACCCAGTACTTC
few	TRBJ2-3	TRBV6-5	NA	CASSYGDAQNTQYF	TGTGCCAGCAGTTACGGGGACGCCCAAAATACGCAGTATTTT
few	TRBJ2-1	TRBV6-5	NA	CASSRQASNNEQFF	TGTGCCAGCAGTCGACAAGCTAGCAACAATGAGCAGTTCTTC
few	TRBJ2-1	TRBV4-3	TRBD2	CASSQDVTSGGNEQFF	TGCGCCAGCAGCCAAGATGTGACTAGCGGGGGTAATGAGCAGTTCTTC
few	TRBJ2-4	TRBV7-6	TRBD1	CASSTGQGGIQYF	TGTGCCAGCAGCACGGGACAGGGCGGGATTCAGTACTTC
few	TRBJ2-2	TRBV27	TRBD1	CASSFPGQGGSTGELFF	TGTGCCAGCAGTTTCCCCGGACAGGGTGGTAGCACCGGGGAGCTGTTTTTT
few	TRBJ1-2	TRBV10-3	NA	CAISALAIDIYGYTF	TGTGCCATCAGTGCTCTCGCAATCGATATCTATGGCTACACCTTC
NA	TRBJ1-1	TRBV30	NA	CAWGGNTEAFF	TGTGCCTGGGGGGGTAACACTGAAGCTTTCTTT
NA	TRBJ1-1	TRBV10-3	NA	CAISESGRGITEAFF	TGTGCCATCAGTGAGTCGGGTCGGGGTATCACTGAAGCTTTCTTT
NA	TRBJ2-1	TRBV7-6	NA	CASSLDLGSEQFF	TGTGCCAGCAGCTTAGACCTGGGATCTGAGCAGTTCTTC
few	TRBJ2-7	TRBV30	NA	CAWSVQRGWFEQYF	TGTGCCTGGAGTGTACAACGAGGGTGGTTCGAGCAGTACTTC
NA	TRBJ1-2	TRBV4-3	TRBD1	CASSPRDRGNYGYTF	TGCGCCAGCAGCCCGCGGGACAGGGGTAACTATGGCTACACCTTC
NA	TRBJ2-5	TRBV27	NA	CASSPSPQETQYF	TGTGCCAGCAGTCCCTCTCCCCAAGAGACCCAGTACTTC
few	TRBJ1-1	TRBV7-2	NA	CASSRSVNTEAFF	TGTGCCAGCAGCCGCTCTGTGAACACTGAAGCTTTCTTT
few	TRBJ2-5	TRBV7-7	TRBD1	CASSSRQGYQETQYF	TGTGCCAGCAGTTCGCGACAGGGATATCAAGAGACCCAGTACTTC
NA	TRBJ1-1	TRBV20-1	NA	CSARAATEAFF	TGCAGTGCCCGGGCGGCCACTGAAGCTTTCTTT
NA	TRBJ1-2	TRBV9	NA	CASSVGWGTSRSYGYTF	TGTGCCAGCAGCGTAGGTTGGGGCACCTCAAGGTCCTATGGCTACACCTTC
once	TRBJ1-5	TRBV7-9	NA	CASSPGQGGQPQHF	TGTGCCAGCAGCCCTGGTCAGGGCGGACAGCCCCAGCATTTT
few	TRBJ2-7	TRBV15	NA	CATSRSRGYEQYF	TGTGCCACCAGCAGATCCAGGGGATACGAGCAGTACTTC
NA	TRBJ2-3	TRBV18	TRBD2	CASFPRTSGVADTQYF	TGTGCCAGCTTCCCCCGGACTAGCGGGGTAGCAGATACGCAGTATTTT
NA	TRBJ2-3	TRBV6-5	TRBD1	CASRVTGGLDTQYF	TGTGCCAGCAGGGTGACAGGGGGCTTAGATACGCAGTATTTT